A single sample gave rise to the 27 T cell receptor beta chains below, sequenced in a study of cytomegalovirus exposure and HLA in healthy donors. Profiling relied on immunoSEQ multiplex PCR, and the TCRdb table lists in-frame clones only, not all of them. The data hold about 150,000 clones, with 94% observed a single time. Material for sequencing was PBMCs. The source of these receptors is a man aged 18 to 29 in good health and CMV-seropositive.

Comment on this clone: The sample contains more than one DNA sequence encoding this CDR3. This chain joins TRBV7-6 and TRBJ1-1; no definite D call. The germline CDR1 and CDR2 sequences are SGHVS and FNYEAQ. V was shortened by 2 bases and J by 2 bases, with 9 bases between the two germline ends. The CDR3 loop spans 14 amino acids. CDR3 coding DNA: TGTGCCAGCAGCTTAAGCGGAGGCAACACTGAAGCTTTCTTT. Its translation: CASSLSGGNTEAFF.

The chain employs TRBV7-9 and TRBJ1-5, with 9 bases matching TRBD1. V was clipped by 5 bases and J by 4 bases; unmatched bases: 3. CDR1 is SEHNR, CDR2 FQNEAQ, per germline (reference sequence). The CDR3 runs to 14 residues. The CDR3 DNA reads TGTGCCAGCAGCCTGGGACAGGGAAATCAGCCCCAGCATTTT. Its protein is CASSLGQGNQPQHF. Looking up the rest from reference TRBV7-9 and TRBJ1-5 gives the full variable domain: DTGVSQNPRHKITKRGQNVTFRCDPISEHNRLYWYRQTLGQGPEFLTYFQNEAQLEKSRLLSDRFSAERPKGSFSTLEIQRTEQGDSAMYLCASSLGQGNQPQHFGDGTRLSIL.

V and J are TRBV4-1 and TRBJ2-1, with 9 bases that match TRBD1. The J segment lost 6 bases and the V segment lost 7 bases, leaving 4 bases of the junction unmatched. CDR1 and CDR2 (germline): MGHRA, YSYEKL. CDR3 size: 13 residues. CDR3 sequence reads: CASKRTGVNEQFF. The CDR3 DNA is TGCGCCAGCAAAAGGACAGGGGTCAATGAGCAGTTCTTC.

This clone has only one observation. Sequence at one end of the junction differs from germline and may be a read error. The gene calls are TRBV15 and TRBJ2-3, with D possibly TRBD2 on 5 matching bases. The CDR3 has 15 residues. The V gene's germline CDR1 is LNHNV and CDR2 YYDKDF (reference sequence). CDR3 nucleotides: TGTACCACCAGCAGAGATCGGAGGACCACAGATACGCAGTATTTT. Translating gives CTTSRDRRTTDTQYF. The full variable domain, with the rest looked up from reference TRBV15 and TRBJ2-3, is DAMVIQNPRYQVTQFGKPVTLSCSQTLNHNVMYWYQQKSSQAPKLLFHYYDKDFNNEADTPDNFQSRRPNTSFCFLDIRSPGLGDTAMYLCTTSRDRRTTDTQYFGPGTRLTVL.

V is TRBV27 and J is TRBJ2-7; a weak D match, TRBD2 (6 bases). Per the germline V gene, CDR1 is MNHEY and CDR2 is SMNVEV (reference sequence). The CDR3 has 14 residues. V was shortened by 5 bases and J by 2 bases, with 13 bases between the two germline ends. CDR3: CASSPGLGTYEQYF. The CDR3 DNA follows: TGTGCCAGCAGTCCGGGACTGGGGACCTACGAGCAGTACTTC.

This clone appeared once. This rearrangement joins TRBV29-1 to TRBJ2-5, with 9 bases that match TRBD2. The CDR3 is made up of 14 amino acids. Germline CDR1 and CDR2: SQVTM and ANQGSEA. V was pared by 3 bases and J by 5 bases, with 7 bases of the junction left unmatched. CDR3 region: CSVEMNSGGETQYF. Here the CDR3 DNA reads TGCAGCGTTGAGATGAATAGCGGGGGTGAGACCCAGTACTTC.

In this sample, this clone turned up once. The chain has TRBV2 and TRBJ1-1; perhaps TRBD1 as D (5 bases). This CDR3 contains 15 residues. CDR1 is SNHLY and CDR2 is FYNNEI in the germline V gene. Trimming pared 1 base from V and 1 base from J, leaving 10 bases between. CDR3: CASSEVAGPNTEAFF. The CDR3 region has the DNA TGTGCCAGCAGTGAAGTTGCAGGGCCGAACACTGAAGCTTTCTTT.

CDR3 coding DNA: TGCGCCAGCAGCGGGACTAGCGGGAGGGCCGATACGCAGTATTTT. It codes for CASSGTSGRADTQYF. The rearrangement joins TRBV5-1 to TRBJ2-3, with TRBD2 matching over 16 bases. The germline gives CDR1 SGHRS, CDR2 YFSETQ. CDR3 length equals 15 residues. The V gene end was trimmed by 4 bases and the J gene end by 6 bases; junction bases not matched to a gene: 2.

As for this clone: Its ends do not fully match the called genes, so a read error is possible. The chain recombines TRBV25-1 with TRBJ1-2, with a possible D match to TRBD1 (6 bases). The CDR3 has 14 residues. Germline V gene data show CDR1 as MGHDK and CDR2 as SYGVNS. CDR3 sequence reads: CASSEFSLQGGDSF. The CDR3 bases are TGTGCCAGCAGTGAATTCTCCTTACAGGGTGGGGATAGCTTC.

DNA of the CDR3: TGTGCCAGCAGTCCGCCACGGACAGACTCTGAAGCTTTCTTT. This encodes CASSPPRTDSEAFF. The V and J genes are TRBV28 and TRBJ1-1; D might be TRBD1 (6 bases). Trimming removed 5 bases at V and 6 bases at J, with 16 bases between. Germline CDR1 and CDR2: MDHEN and SYDVKM. CDR3 length: 14 residues.

The chain employs TRBV28 and TRBJ2-7, with D perhaps TRBD1 (7 bases). The germline gives CDR1 MDHEN, CDR2 SYDVKM. Between the trimmed V and J ends, which lost 6 bases and 6 bases, there was a span of 15 bases. The CDR3 spans 13 residues. Here the CDR3 reads CASSPRGVGEQYF. DNA for the CDR3: TGTGCCAGCAGCCCCAGGGGGGTAGGCGAGCAGTACTTC.

The chain recombines TRBV6-5 with TRBJ2-7; 7 bases agree with TRBD1. The CDR3 contains 13 residues. V gave up 7 bases and J gave up 6 bases; unmatched junction bases: 9. CDR1 and CDR2 from the germline V gene are MNHEY and SVGAGI. The CDR3 nucleotides read TGTGCCAGCACCACCCGGGACAGCGGCGAGCAGTACTTC. Its protein product is CASTTRDSGEQYF.

The chain uses TRBV29-1 and TRBJ2-1; D call uncertain. V was clipped by 7 bases and J by 7 bases, with 20 bases between them. The germline gives CDR1 SQVTM, CDR2 ANQGSEA. CDR3 length equals 14 residues. The CDR3 spells CSASRTDFENEQFF. For the CDR3, the DNA is TGCAGCGCTTCCCGAACTGACTTTGAAAATGAGCAGTTCTTC.

V usage is TRBV7-2 and J usage is TRBJ1-2; D is perhaps TRBD1 (5 bases). Germline CDR1 SGHTA, CDR2 FQGNSA. This CDR3 contains 16 residues. V shed 6 bases and J shed 2 bases, with 19 bases lying between them. The CDR3 reads CASRGPGQEGNYGYTF. CDR3 coding DNA: TGTGCCAGCAGGGGCCCCGGCCAGGAGGGGAACTATGGCTACACCTTC. The full variable domain, in which reference TRBV7-2 and TRBJ1-2 provide the parts outside the CDR3, is GAGVSQSPSNKVTEKGKDVELRCDPISGHTALYWYRQSLGQGLEFLIYFQGNSAPDKSGLPSDRFSAERTGGSVSTLTIQRTQQEDSAVYLCASRGPGQEGNYGYTFGSGTRLTVV.

The chain employs TRBV28 and TRBJ2-7; tentative D call: TRBD2 (6 bases). The CDR3 extends over 15 amino acids. Germline V CDR1 and CDR2: MDHEN, SYDVKM. Trimming left V 5 bases short and J 6 bases short, with 20 bases between. CDR3 nucleotides: TGTGCCAGCAGTGACACCGGACTATGGTATTCCGAGCAGTACTTC. Its protein product is CASSDTGLWYSEQYF.

The V call is TRBV19, the J call TRBJ2-7; 11 bases map to TRBD2. The trim removed 2 bases at V and 7 bases at J, leaving 7 bases unmatched. CDR1 and CDR2 from the germline V gene are LNHDA and SQIVND (reference sequence). The CDR3 is made up of 15 amino acids. The CDR3, as DNA: TGTGCCAGTAGTATAAGGCTAGCGGGAGGCCGGGAGCAGTACTTC. Translated: CASSIRLAGGREQYF.

This clone was detected only once. The gene calls are TRBV6-5 and TRBJ2-7; 9 positions match TRBD1. The V gene's germline CDR1 is MNHEY and CDR2 SVGAGI. V lost 0 bases to trimming and J lost 4 bases; unmatched junction nucleotides: 4. The CDR3 is 15 residues long. The CDR3 loop reads CASSYSIGQGYEQYF. The DNA for the CDR3 is TGTGCCAGCAGTTACTCGATCGGACAGGGGTACGAGCAGTACTTC.

V gene TRBV19 combines with J gene TRBJ1-1; 9 bases are shared with TRBD1. Per germline, CDR1 LNHDA and CDR2 SQIVND (reference sequence). The CDR3 is 14 amino acids. The V segment lost 4 bases and the J segment 3 bases; nucleotides outside the gene matches: 3. The CDR3 here is CASSKGTGYTEAFF. The CDR3 DNA follows: TGTGCCAGTAGTAAGGGGACAGGGTACACTGAAGCTTTCTTT.

The chain is built from TRBV19 and TRBJ2-1; 9 bases fit TRBD1. The CDR3 contains 15 residues. Germline V lookup: CDR1 LNHDA, CDR2 SQIVND (reference sequence). Trimming took 4 bases from V and 6 from J; bases not matched to a gene: 7. The CDR3 nucleotides read TGTGCCAGTAGTACCTCCGGGACAGGGAGCAATGAGCAGTTCTTC. Amino acids: CASSTSGTGSNEQFF.

The chain is built from TRBV14 and TRBJ1-1; D unclear. V lost 0 bases to trimming and J lost 6 bases, with 14 bases between them. CDR1 is SGHDN, CDR2 FVKESK, per germline. The CDR3 spans 15 residues. CDR3 in amino acids: CASSQDHHPEAEAFF. The CDR3 coding sequence is TGTGCCAGCAGCCAAGATCACCATCCGGAGGCTGAAGCTTTCTTT. The complete variable domain, with remaining parts taken from reference TRBV14 and TRBJ1-1, reads EAGVTQFPSHSVIEKGQTVTLRCDPISGHDNLYWYRRVMGKEIKFLLHFVKESKQDESGMPNNRFLAERTGGTYSTLKVQPAELEDSGVYFCASSQDHHPEAEAFFGQGTRLTVV.

The chain carries TRBV4-1 and TRBJ1-1, with D uncertain. V was pared by 3 bases and J by 11 bases, with 10 bases between. CDR3 length equals 11 residues. Germline V gene lookup returns CDR1 MGHRA and CDR2 YSYEKL. CDR3 protein: CASSQGEEAFF. DNA of the CDR3: TGCGCCAGCAGCCAGGGCGAAGAGGCTTTCTTT.

This clone was seen a single time. The genes are TRBV6-5 and TRBJ2-7; the D gene is possibly TRBD1 (5 bases). The CDR3 spans 14 residues. The V end lost 0 bases, the J end lost 6 bases, and 12 bases lay between the germline ends. The germline gives CDR1 MNHEY, CDR2 SVGAGI. CDR3 sequence reads: CASSYSARAREQYF. As DNA, the CDR3 is TGTGCCAGCAGTTACTCGGCCAGGGCCCGCGAGCAGTACTTC.

On this clone itself: In the same sample, other DNA sequences code for this CDR3. This rearrangement joins TRBV5-1 to TRBJ1-1; maybe TRBD1 (5 bases). Germline V gene data show CDR1 as SGHRS and CDR2 as YFSETQ. The CDR3 contains 14 residues. Trimming removed 1 base at V and 1 base at J, with 8 bases between. The CDR3 nucleotides read TGCGCCAGCAGCTTGTTCGGGGGGAACACTGAAGCTTTCTTT. It encodes CASSLFGGNTEAFF.

In DNA form, the CDR3 reads TGTGCCAGCCGAGCGGCCCCCACAGATACGCAGTATTTT. It specifies CASRAAPTDTQYF. This chain links TRBV6-1 with TRBJ2-3; possibly TRBD2 for D (5 bases). CDR1 is MNHNS and CDR2 is SASEGT in the germline V gene. V shed 8 bases and J shed 2 bases, with 11 bases lying between them. This CDR3 has 13 residues.

V gene TRBV5-4 combines with J gene TRBJ1-2; D is perhaps TRBD1 (6 bases). Germline V gene sequence: CDR1 SGHNT, CDR2 YYREEE (reference sequence). The CDR3 totals 15 residues. Trimming stripped 5 bases from V and 5 bases from J, with 19 bases between. CDR3 residues: CASSLSDRPRYGYTF. CDR3 coding DNA: TGTGCCAGCAGTTTGAGCGACAGGCCCCGTTATGGCTACACCTTC.

The rearrangement joins TRBV5-1 to TRBJ1-1, with 8 positions matching TRBD1. V lost 2 bases to trimming and J lost 1 base; unmatched junction nucleotides: 1. CDR3 size: 14 residues. Germline assignment: CDR1 SGHRS and CDR2 YFSETQ. CDR3 nucleotides: TGCGCCAGCAGCTTACAGGGGGGGAACACTGAAGCTTTCTTT. Encoded protein: CASSLQGGNTEAFF.

The V and J genes are TRBV5-1 and TRBJ2-7; 8 positions agree with TRBD2. CDR3 length equals 17 residues. The germline V gene has CDR1 SGHRS and CDR2 YFSETQ. The V segment lost 2 bases and the J segment 1 base; nucleotides outside the gene matches: 11. CDR3 nucleotide sequence: TGCGCCAGCAGCTTTCGCCCACTGGCGGGGGGATCCTACGAGCAGTACTTC. Its translation: CASSFRPLAGGSYEQYF.